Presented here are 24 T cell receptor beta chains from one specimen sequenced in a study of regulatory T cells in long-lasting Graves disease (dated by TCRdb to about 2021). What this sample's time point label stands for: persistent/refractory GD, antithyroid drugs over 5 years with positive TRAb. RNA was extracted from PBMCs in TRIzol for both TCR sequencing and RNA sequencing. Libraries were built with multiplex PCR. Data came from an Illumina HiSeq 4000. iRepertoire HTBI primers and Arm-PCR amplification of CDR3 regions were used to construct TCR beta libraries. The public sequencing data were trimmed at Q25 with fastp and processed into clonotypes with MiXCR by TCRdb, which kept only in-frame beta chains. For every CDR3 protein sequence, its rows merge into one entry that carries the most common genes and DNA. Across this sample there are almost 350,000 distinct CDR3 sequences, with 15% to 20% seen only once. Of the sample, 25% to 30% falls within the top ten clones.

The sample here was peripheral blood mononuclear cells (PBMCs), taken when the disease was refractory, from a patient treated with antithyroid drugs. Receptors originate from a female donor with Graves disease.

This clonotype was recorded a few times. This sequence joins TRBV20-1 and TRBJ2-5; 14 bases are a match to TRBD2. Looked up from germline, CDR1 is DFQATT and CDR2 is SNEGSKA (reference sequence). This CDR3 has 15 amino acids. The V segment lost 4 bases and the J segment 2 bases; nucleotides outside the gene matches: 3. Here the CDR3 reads CSAKGLAGVQETQYF. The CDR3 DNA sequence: TGCAGTGCTAAGGGACTAGCGGGAGTGCAAGAGACCCAGTACTTC.

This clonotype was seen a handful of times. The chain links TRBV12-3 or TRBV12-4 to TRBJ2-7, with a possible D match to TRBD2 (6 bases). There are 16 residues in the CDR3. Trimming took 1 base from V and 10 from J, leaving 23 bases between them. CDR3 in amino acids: CASSLGRAQGWGDQYF. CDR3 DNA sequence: TGTGCCAGCAGTTTAGGCCGGGCCCAGGGTTGGGGGGATCAGTACTTC.

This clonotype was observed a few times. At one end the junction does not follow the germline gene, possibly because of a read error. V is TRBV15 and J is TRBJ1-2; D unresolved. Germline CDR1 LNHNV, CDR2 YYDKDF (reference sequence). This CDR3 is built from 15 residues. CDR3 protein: CATSRRRTLNYGHTF. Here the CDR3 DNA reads TGTGCCACCAGCAGACGACGGACGCTTAACTATGGCCACACCTTC.

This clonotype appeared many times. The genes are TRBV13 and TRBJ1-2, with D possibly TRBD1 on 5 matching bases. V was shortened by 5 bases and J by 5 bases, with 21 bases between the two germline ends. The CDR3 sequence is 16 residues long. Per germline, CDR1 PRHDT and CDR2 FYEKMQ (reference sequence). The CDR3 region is CASSVALGHSGYGYTF. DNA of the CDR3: TGTGCCAGCAGCGTGGCCCTCGGACACAGCGGGTATGGCTACACCTTC.

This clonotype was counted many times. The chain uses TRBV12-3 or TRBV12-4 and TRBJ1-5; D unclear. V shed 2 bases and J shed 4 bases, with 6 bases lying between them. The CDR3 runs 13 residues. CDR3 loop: CASSLTENQPQHF. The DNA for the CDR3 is TGTGCCAGCAGTTTAACAGAAAATCAGCCCCAGCATTTT.

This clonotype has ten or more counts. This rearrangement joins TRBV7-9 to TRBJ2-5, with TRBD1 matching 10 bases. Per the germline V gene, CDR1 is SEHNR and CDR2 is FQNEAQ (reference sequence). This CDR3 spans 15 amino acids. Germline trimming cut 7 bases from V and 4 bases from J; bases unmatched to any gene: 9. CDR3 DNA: TGTGCCAGCACCGGCGGGACAGGGGTATCAGAGACCCAGTACTTC. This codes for CASTGGTGVSETQYF.

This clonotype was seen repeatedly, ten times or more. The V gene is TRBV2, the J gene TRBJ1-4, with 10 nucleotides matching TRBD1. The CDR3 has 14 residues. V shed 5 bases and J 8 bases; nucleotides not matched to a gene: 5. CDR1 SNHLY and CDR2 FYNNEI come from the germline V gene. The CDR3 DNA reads TGTGCCAGCAGTTTGACAGGGGGCCACGAAAAACTGTTTTTT. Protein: CASSLTGGHEKLFF. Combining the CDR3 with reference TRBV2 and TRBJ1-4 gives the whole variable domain EPEVTQTPSHQVTQMGQEVILRCVPISNHLYFYWYRQILGQKVEFLVSFYNNEISEKSEIFDDQFSVERPDGSNFTLKIRSTKLEDSAMYFCASSLTGGHEKLFFGSGTQLSVL.

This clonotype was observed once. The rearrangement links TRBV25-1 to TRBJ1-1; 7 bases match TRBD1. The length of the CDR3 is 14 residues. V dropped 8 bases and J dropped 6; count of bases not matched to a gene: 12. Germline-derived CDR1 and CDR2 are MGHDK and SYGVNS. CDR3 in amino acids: CASRQGGGGPEAFF. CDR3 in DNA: TGTGCCAGCCGGCAGGGGGGGGGTGGGCCTGAAGCTTTCTTT. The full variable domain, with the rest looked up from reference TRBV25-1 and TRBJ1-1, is EADIYQTPRYLVIGTGKKITLECSQTMGHDKMYWYQQDPGMELHLIHYSYGVNSTEKGDLSSESTVSRIRTEHFPLTLESARPSHTSQYLCASRQGGGGPEAFFGQGTRLTVV.

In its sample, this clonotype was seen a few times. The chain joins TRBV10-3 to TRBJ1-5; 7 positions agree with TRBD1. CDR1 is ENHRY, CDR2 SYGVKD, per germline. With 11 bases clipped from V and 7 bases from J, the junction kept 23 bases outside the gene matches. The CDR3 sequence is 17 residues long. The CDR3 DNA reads TGTGCCGGCAGTGATTGGTTCAGTCAGGGGGTCGGGCAGCCCCAGCATTTT. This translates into CAGSDWFSQGVGQPQHF.

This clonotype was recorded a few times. The CDR3 spells CASSQEAISGNTIYF. CDR3 bases: TGTGCCAGCAGCCAAGAAGCGATCTCTGGAAACACCATATATTTT. This sequence joins TRBV3-1 and TRBJ1-3; D is uncertain. The CDR3 length is 15 residues. Germline CDR1 reads LGHDT; CDR2 reads YNNKEL (reference sequence). Trimming took off 0 bases at V and 0 bases at J, with 6 bases between the two ends.

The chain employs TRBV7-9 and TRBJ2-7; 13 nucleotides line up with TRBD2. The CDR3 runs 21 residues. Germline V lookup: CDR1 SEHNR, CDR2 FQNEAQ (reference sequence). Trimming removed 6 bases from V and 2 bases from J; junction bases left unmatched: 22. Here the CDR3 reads CASSGSSTGTGLAGDPYEQYF. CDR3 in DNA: TGTGCCAGCAGTGGGAGCTCTACCGGGACTGGACTAGCGGGAGACCCCTACGAGCAGTACTTC.

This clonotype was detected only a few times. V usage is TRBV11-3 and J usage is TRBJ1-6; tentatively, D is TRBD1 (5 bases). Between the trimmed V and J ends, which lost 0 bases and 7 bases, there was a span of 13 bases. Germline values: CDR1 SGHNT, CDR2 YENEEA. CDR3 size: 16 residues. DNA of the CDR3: TGTGCCAGCAGCTTAGAAAGGGGTTGGACCAATTCACCCCTCCACTTT. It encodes CASSLERGWTNSPLHF.

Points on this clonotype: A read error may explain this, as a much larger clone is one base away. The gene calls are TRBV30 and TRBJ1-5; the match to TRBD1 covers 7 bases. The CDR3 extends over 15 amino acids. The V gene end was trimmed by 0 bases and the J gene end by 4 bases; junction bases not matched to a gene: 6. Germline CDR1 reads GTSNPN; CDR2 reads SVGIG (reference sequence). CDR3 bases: TGTGCCTGGAGTGTGGAGGGACAGAGGAATCAGCCCCAGCATTTT. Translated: CAWSVEGQRNQPQHF.

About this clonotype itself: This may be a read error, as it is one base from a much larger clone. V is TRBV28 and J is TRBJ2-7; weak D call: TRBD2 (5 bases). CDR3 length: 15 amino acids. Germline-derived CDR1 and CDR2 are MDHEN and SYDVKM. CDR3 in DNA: TGTGCCAGCAGTTTGGTGGGAGCGTACTCCCACGAGCAGTACTTC. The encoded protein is CASSLVGAYSHEQYF.

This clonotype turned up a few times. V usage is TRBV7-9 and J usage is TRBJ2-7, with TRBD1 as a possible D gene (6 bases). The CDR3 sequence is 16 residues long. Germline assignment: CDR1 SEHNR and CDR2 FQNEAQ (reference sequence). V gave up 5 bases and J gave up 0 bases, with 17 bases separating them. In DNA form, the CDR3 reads TGTGCCAGCAGCCCTCAGCTGGGGACACGCTCCTACGAGCAGTACTTC. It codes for CASSPQLGTRSYEQYF.

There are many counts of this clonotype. This CDR3 reads CASSNLAGISYEQYF. The CDR3 DNA reads TGTGCCAGCAGTAACCTGGCAGGGATCTCCTACGAGCAGTACTTC. The V gene is TRBV28, the J gene TRBJ2-7, with D possibly matching TRBD1 (5 bases). The CDR3 totals 15 residues. Germline V lookup: CDR1 MDHEN, CDR2 SYDVKM. V lost 5 bases to trimming and J lost 0 bases, with 14 bases between them.

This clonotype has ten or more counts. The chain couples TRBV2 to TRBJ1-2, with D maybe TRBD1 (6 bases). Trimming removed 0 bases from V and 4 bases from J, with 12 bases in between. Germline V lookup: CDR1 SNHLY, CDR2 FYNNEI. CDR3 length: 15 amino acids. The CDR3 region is CASSEAGGLGYGYTF. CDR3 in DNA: TGTGCCAGCAGTGAAGCGGGGGGGCTCGGCTATGGCTACACCTTC.

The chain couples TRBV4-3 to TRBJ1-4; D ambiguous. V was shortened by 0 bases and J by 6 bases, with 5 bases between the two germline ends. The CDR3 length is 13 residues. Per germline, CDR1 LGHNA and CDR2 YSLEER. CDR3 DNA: TGCGCCAGCAGCCAAGAGCCGGATGAAAAACTGTTTTTT. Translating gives CASSQEPDEKLFF.

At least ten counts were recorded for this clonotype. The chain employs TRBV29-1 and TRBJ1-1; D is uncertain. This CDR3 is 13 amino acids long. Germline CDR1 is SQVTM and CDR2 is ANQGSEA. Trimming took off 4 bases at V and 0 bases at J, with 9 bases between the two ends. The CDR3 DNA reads TGCAGCGTTGGAGGGCGGATGAACACTGAAGCTTTCTTT. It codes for CSVGGRMNTEAFF.

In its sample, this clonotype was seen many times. DNA of the CDR3: TGTGCCAGCAGTGTTCTAGCGGGGGGCCGAAGAGAGACCCAGTACTTC. It specifies CASSVLAGGRRETQYF. The genes are TRBV2 and TRBJ2-5; TRBD2 agrees at 11 bases. Germline trimming cut 4 bases from V and 4 bases from J; bases unmatched to any gene: 8. CDR3 length: 16 residues. Looked up from germline, CDR1 is SNHLY and CDR2 is FYNNEI.

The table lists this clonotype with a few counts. The CDR3 DNA reads as TGTGCCAGCAGTCCCACCACCGGGCCGATCTCGGGTGGCTACACCTTC. This encodes CASSPTTGPISGGYTF. The J gene is TRBJ1-2, the V gene TRBV27; D is uncertain. The CDR3 consists of 16 residues. Between the trimmed V and J ends, which lost 5 bases and 7 bases, there was a span of 23 bases. Germline CDR1 and CDR2: MNHEY and SMNVEV (reference sequence).

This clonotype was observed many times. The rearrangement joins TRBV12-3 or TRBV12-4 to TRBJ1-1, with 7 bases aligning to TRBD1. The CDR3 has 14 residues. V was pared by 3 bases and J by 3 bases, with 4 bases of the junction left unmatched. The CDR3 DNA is TGTGCCAGCAGTTTGGGACAGTTTCACACTGAAGCTTTCTTT. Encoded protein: CASSLGQFHTEAFF.

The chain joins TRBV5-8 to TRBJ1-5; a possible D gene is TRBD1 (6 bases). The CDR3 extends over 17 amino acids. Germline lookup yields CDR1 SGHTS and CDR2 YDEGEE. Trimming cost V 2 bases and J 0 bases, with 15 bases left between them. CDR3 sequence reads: CASSFLMDSNSNQPQHF. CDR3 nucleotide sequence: TGTGCCAGCAGCTTCCTTATGGACAGTAATAGCAATCAGCCCCAGCATTTT.

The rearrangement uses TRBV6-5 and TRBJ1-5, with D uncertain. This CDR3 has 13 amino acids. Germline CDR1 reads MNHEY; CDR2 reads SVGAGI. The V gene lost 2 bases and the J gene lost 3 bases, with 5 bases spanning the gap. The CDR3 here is CASSYIPNQPQHF. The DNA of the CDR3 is TGTGCCAGCAGTTACATACCCAATCAGCCCCAGCATTTT.